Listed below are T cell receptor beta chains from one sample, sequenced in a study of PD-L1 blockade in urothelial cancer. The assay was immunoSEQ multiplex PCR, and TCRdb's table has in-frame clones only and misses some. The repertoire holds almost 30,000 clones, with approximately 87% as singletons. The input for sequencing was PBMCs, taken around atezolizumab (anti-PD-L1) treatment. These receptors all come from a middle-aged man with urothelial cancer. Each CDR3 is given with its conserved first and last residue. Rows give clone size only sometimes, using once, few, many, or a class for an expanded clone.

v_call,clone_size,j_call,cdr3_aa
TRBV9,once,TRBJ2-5,CASSPTSGGETQYF
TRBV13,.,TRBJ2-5,CASSLEAGGYQETQYF
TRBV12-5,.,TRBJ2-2,CASGLGTGWAGELFF
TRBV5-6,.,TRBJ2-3,CASSPILSSGGADTQYF
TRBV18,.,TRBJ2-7,CASSLSRDRALYEQYF
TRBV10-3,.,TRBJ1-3,CAIRDRGISGNTIYF
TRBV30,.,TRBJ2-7,CAWSVQGAYEQYF
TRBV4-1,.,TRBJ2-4,CASSQDDFIAKNIQYF
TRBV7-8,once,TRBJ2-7,CASSVTYSLSEQYF
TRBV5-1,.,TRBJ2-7,CASSLVAGPTYEQYF
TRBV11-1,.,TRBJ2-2,CASSPSGGHTGELFF
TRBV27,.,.,CASSLGGTMPYEQYF
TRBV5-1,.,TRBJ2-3,CASSLQSGGATDTQYF
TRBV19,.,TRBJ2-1,CASSIVRTGSNEQFF
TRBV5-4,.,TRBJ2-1,CASSLVRDEQFF
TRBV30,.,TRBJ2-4,CAWSSLAVAKNIQYF
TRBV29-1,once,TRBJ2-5,CSVEDRTGGVETQYF
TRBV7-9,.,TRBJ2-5,CASSPRASVETQYF
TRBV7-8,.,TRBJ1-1,CASSFAGMNTEAFF
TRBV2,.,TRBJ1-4,CASRRAAAGNEKLFF
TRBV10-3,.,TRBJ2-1,CAISGAGGLNEQFF
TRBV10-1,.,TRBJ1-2,CASSESVVRTGMRYGYTF
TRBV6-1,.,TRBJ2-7,CASTLPGGYEQYF
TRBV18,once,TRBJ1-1,CASSETADQAFF
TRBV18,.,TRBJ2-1,CASSPIGHSSYNEQFF
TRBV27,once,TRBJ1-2,CASSLSGGTSGYTF
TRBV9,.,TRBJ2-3,CASSVEGGLAGWDTQYF